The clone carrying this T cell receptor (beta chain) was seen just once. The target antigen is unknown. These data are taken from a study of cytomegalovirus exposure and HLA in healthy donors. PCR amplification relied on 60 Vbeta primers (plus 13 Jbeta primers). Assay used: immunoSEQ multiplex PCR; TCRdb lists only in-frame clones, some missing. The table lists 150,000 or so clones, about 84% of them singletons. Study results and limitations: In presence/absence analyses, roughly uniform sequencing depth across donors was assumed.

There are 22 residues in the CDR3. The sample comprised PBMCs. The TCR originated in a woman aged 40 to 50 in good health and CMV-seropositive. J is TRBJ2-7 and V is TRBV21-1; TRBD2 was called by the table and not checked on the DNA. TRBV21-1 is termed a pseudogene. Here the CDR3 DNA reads TGTGCCAGCAGCAAAGGTGGTGCGGAGGAAACGCGCGGGGGTCGGTCCGTCCACGAGCAGTACTTC. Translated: CASSKGGAEETRGGRSVHEQYF.